This TCR beta chain was documented in a study of cytomegalovirus exposure and HLA in healthy donors. Study-level results: Common viral pathogens seemed to be connected with several of the most significant clusters, according to a later analysis. An analysis that came later showed most CMV-associated TCR beta chains appearing HLA-restricted. Sequences of the TCR beta chain were said to predict the HLA-A and HLA-B alleles of most subjects accurately.

Per the germline V gene, CDR1 is SGHAT and CDR2 is FQNNGV. Trimming cost V 3 bases and J 5 bases, with 11 bases left between them. The CDR3 is 13 amino acids. The PCR ran on 60 Vbeta and 13 Jbeta primers. Measured with immunoSEQ multiplex PCR; TCRdb has only the in-frame clones, and not every one. The sample has about 130,000 clones, over 50% seen once. Notes on this clone: Its matching antigen is unknown.

The sequencing input was PBMCs. This sequence joins TRBV11-2 and TRBJ2-7; maybe TRBD1 (5 bases). This TCR was recovered from a human donor in good health. The CDR3 sequence: CASSLPGSDEQYF. Written as DNA, the CDR3 is TGTGCCAGCAGCTTGCCAGGGTCCGACGAGCAGTACTTC. The full variable domain, in which reference TRBV11-2 and TRBJ2-7 provide the parts outside the CDR3, is EAGVAQSPRYKIIEKRQSVAFWCNPISGHATLYWYQQILGQGPKLLIQFQNNGVVDDSQLPKDRFSAERLKGVDSTLKIQPAKLEDSAVYLCASSLPGSDEQYFGPGTRLTVT.